The 13 T cell receptor beta chains listed next were all sequenced from one sample in a study of T cells in Graves' hyperthyroidism and ophthalmopathy. Researchers amplified the TCR beta CDR3 regions from RNA transcripts. The HTBI primer set served for first-round RT-PCR of the TCR CDR3. TCRdb reprocessed the multiplex PCR reads via MiXCR and lists one record per CDR3 protein. The sample holds approximately 630,000 distinct CDR3 sequences; 15% to 20% are singletons and the top ten take 3% to 4.5%. The specimen sequenced was blood. The receptors here all came from a woman aged 30 to 39 with Graves' hyperthyroidism.

The sample holds many counts of this clonotype. The chain couples TRBV12-3 or TRBV12-4 to TRBJ1-5, with D possibly being TRBD1 (6 bases). Trimming stripped 6 bases from V and 6 bases from J, with 15 bases between. This CDR3 comprises 14 residues. Here the CDR3 reads CASRSRGVGQPQHF. The CDR3 DNA reads TGTGCCAGCAGGTCGAGGGGGGTAGGTCAGCCCCAGCATTTT.

The chain is built from TRBV4-2 and TRBJ2-7; the D is unclear. The V gene lost 1 base and the J gene lost 6 bases, with 10 bases spanning the gap. The germline gives CDR1 LGHNA, CDR2 YNFKEQ. This CDR3 contains 13 residues. The CDR3 is CASSQAVGSEQYF. The CDR3 nucleotides read TGTGCCAGCAGCCAAGCGGTGGGTTCCGAGCAGTACTTC.

For this clonotype: A clone one base away is much larger, so this may be a read error. The chain joins TRBV29-1 to TRBJ2-5; 9 nucleotides align to TRBD1. CDR3 length: 14 amino acids. Germline V lookup: CDR1 SQVTM, CDR2 ANQGSEA. CDR3 bases: TGCAGCGTTGTTTGGACAGGGGCTGGGGAGACCCACTACTTC. It yields the protein CSVVWTGAGETHYF.

The rearrangement links TRBV19 to TRBJ2-3; perhaps TRBD2 as D (5 bases). V was clipped by 0 bases and J by 5 bases, with 6 bases between them. This CDR3 has 13 amino acids. Per germline, CDR1 LNHDA and CDR2 SQIVND (reference sequence). For the CDR3, the DNA is TGTGCCAGTAGTATAGATCGGGGAGATACGCAGTATTTT. As protein: CASSIDRGDTQYF.

This clonotype has just a few counts. The chain couples TRBV5-5 to TRBJ2-7; possibly TRBD1 for D (6 bases). The ends were cut back, 5 bases at V and 4 bases at J, with 13 bases in the middle. The CDR3 extends over 13 amino acids. The germline CDR1 and CDR2 sequences are SGHKS and YYEKEE (reference sequence). The CDR3 reads CASSWTDQYEQYF. The CDR3 DNA reads as TGTGCCAGCAGTTGGACAGACCAGTACGAGCAGTACTTC. Using reference TRBV5-5 and TRBJ2-7 for the parts outside the CDR3, the full variable domain is DAGVTQSPTHLIKTRGQQVTLRCSPISGHKSVSWYQQVLGQGPQFIFQYYEKEERGRGNFPDRFSARQFPNYSSELNVNALLLGDSALYLCASSWTDQYEQYFGPGTRLTVT.

This clonotype came up a few times. The CDR3 coding sequence is TGTGCCAGCCGAGGCCTAGTCGGGACCCTTGAGCAGTTCTTC. This translates into CASRGLVGTLEQFF. The chain recombines TRBV6-1 with TRBJ2-1, with D perhaps matching TRBD1 or TRBD2 (5 bases each). Germline lookup yields CDR1 MNHNS and CDR2 SASEGT. The CDR3 is 14 residues long. Trimming cost V 8 bases and J 9 bases, with 20 bases left between them.

The chain combines TRBV9 with TRBJ2-7; 12 bases are a match to TRBD2. The ends lost 2 bases at V and 5 bases at J; junction bases unmatched: 8. Germline V CDR1 and CDR2: SGDLS, YYNGEE. This CDR3 is built from 16 residues. DNA for the CDR3: TGTGCCAGCAGCGTGGGGACTAGCGGGTTTGATGACGAGCAGTACTTC. The encoded protein is CASSVGTSGFDDEQYF. The entire variable domain, with the rest obtained from reference TRBV9 and TRBJ2-7, is as follows: DSGVTQTPKHLITATGQRVTLRCSPRSGDLSVYWYQQSLDQGLQFLIQYYNGEERAKGNILERFSAQQFPDLHSELNLSSLELGDSALYFCASSVGTSGFDDEQYFGPGTRLTVT.

The sample holds many counts of this clonotype. CDR3 sequence: CAWRDAGGHNEQFF. In nucleotides, the CDR3 is TGTGCCTGGAGGGACGCAGGGGGTCACAATGAGCAGTTCTTC. The chain carries TRBV30 and TRBJ2-1, with 7 bases aligning to TRBD1. Looked up from germline, CDR1 is GTSNPN and CDR2 is SVGIG (reference sequence). J lost 5 bases, V lost 3 bases, and 7 bases had no gene match. The CDR3 has 14 amino acids.

This clonotype was picked up one time. A read error may produce the germline difference seen at one junction end. The rearrangement uses TRBV5-1 and TRBJ1-1; maybe TRBD1 (5 bases). Germline V gene lookup returns CDR1 SGHRS and CDR2 YFSETQ. CDR3 size: 15 residues. The CDR3 region is CASSLEEQVNTEAFF. The DNA of the CDR3 is TGTGCCAGCAGCTTGGAAGAACAGGTGAACACTGAAGCTTTCTTT.

This clonotype has only a few counts. CDR3 protein: CSARGGQVHQPQHF. The CDR3 DNA follows: TGCAGTGCTAGGGGGGGACAGGTTCATCAGCCCCAGCATTTT. The genes are TRBV20-1 and TRBJ1-5; 8 bases fit TRBD1. Germline CDR1 is DFQATT and CDR2 is SNEGSKA (reference sequence). The V segment lost 3 bases and the J segment 5 bases; nucleotides outside the gene matches: 6. This CDR3 region has 14 residues.

The chain links TRBV4-2 to TRBJ2-1; D call uncertain. CDR3 length equals 13 residues. V lost 0 bases and J 9 bases, leaving 9 bases between the germline ends. Germline CDR1 is LGHNA and CDR2 is YNFKEQ. CDR3 amino acids: CASSQEIWGEQFF. For the CDR3, the DNA is TGTGCCAGCAGCCAAGAAATTTGGGGTGAGCAGTTCTTC.

The genes are TRBV28 and TRBJ1-4; 12 bases line up with TRBD1. V dropped 10 bases and J dropped 8; count of bases not matched to a gene: 11. Germline CDR1 reads MDHEN; CDR2 reads SYDVKM. This CDR3 contains 15 residues. The CDR3 DNA is TGTGCCACCCACCGAACCGGGACAGGGGGCGAAAAACTGTTTTTT. Translating gives CATHRTGTGGEKLFF.

The genes are TRBV11-2 and TRBJ2-5, with 8 bases that match TRBD1. Trimming cost V 1 base and J 0 bases; bases outside gene matches: 19. The CDR3 spans 21 residues. CDR1 SGHAT and CDR2 FQNNGV come from the germline V gene. Here the CDR3 DNA reads TGTGCCAGCAGCTTAGGTGGGCAGGGGGCACGGACCGTACCGTACCAAGAGACCCAGTACTTC. Translation gives CASSLGGQGARTVPYQETQYF.